The present T cell receptor (beta chain) was sequenced within a study of identical twins. This clonotype was observed a handful of times. Each CDR3 protein gets one entry after TCRdb re-called the 5' RACE reads with MiXCR. The sample carries 420,000 or so distinct CDR3 sequences, about 18% recorded once. The sequenced material came from naive T cells sorted from blood. This clonotype originated in a man over 45 in good health.

CDR3 amino acids: CSAQGLTPTYGYTF. For the CDR3, the DNA is TGCAGTGCTCAAGGGCTAACTCCCACCTATGGCTACACCTTC. This chain uses TRBV20-1 with TRBJ1-2; D call uncertain. Germline CDR1 is DFQATT and CDR2 is SNEGSKA (reference sequence). V was trimmed by 5 bases and J by 4 bases, leaving 17 bases between them. This CDR3 is built from 14 residues.